This TCR beta chain was recorded in a study of cytomegalovirus exposure and HLA in healthy donors. Study overall: Around 85 million unique TCR sequences came from HLA-typed donors in an early release.

In the PCR, 60 Vbeta and 13 Jbeta primers were used. The assay was immunoSEQ multiplex PCR, and TCRdb's table has in-frame clones only and misses some. The data contain more than 150,000 clones, approximately 81% of them singletons. Germline V CDR1 and CDR2: SNHLY, FYNNEI. The CDR3 has 14 amino acids. Trimming left V 7 bases short and J 3 bases short, with 15 bases between. Overall study findings and caveats: Associated with HLA alleles at 0.05 false discovery rate in a later analysis were fewer than 20,000 TCR beta sequences. A cluster of highly shared sequence variants was likely a sequencing artifact.

With regard to this clone: What it recognizes is unknown.

The sample consisted of PBMCs. The V call is TRBV2, the J call TRBJ1-2, with a weak D call TRBD1 (5 bases). The sequence came from a man over 45 in good health and CMV-seropositive. This CDR3 is CASKKGQLDYGYTF. For the CDR3, the DNA is TGTGCCAGCAAAAAGGGGCAGTTAGACTATGGCTACACCTTC.